The 20 T cell receptor beta chains presented below share a single source sample, sequenced in a study of T cells in Graves' hyperthyroidism and ophthalmopathy (dated by TCRdb to the late 2010s). Receptor libraries were prepared by multiplex PCR. Sequencing was carried out with an Illumina HiSeq 2000. Amplification of TCR beta CDR3 regions was carried out from RNA transcripts. The TCR CDR3 was subjected to a first round of RT-PCR using the HTBI primer set and the Qiagen OneStep RT-PCR kit. In TCRdb, the public reads were trimmed at Q25 with fastp and aligned with MiXCR, with productive beta chains retained. Rows merge per CDR3 protein into single entries with the most common DNA and genes. In this sample the table shows about 620,000 distinct CDR3 sequences, around 15% of which occur a single time. The top ten constitute around 4% of the sample. The sequencing sample was made of blood. These TCRs come from a woman in her twenties or thirties with Graves' hyperthyroidism.

The chain couples TRBV28 to TRBJ1-5; 7 positions match TRBD1. Germline V gene lookup returns CDR1 MDHEN and CDR2 SYDVKM. The ends lost 6 bases at V and 8 bases at J; junction bases unmatched: 1. This CDR3 is built from 11 residues. CDR3 coding DNA: TGTGCCAGCAGAACAGGGGAGCCCCAGCATTTT. It codes for CASRTGEPQHF.

This clonotype was detected only once. This rearrangement joins TRBV24-1 to TRBJ1-2; the D is unclear. The germline gives CDR1 KGHDR, CDR2 SFDVKD. The V and J ends lost 4 bases and 7 bases respectively, with 21 bases between them. The CDR3 contains 16 residues. The CDR3 DNA reads as TGTGCCACCAGTGACCGTGACCTATCCGATACCTTTGGCTACACCTTC. Translated, it gives CATSDRDLSDTFGYTF.

This clonotype was observed at least ten times. The chain uses TRBV6-1 and TRBJ1-6; D not certain. The CDR3 length is 13 residues. Germline loops: CDR1 MNHNS, CDR2 SASEGT. V lost 7 bases, J lost 7 bases, and 11 bases lay in between. The DNA of the CDR3 is TGTGCCAGCACAAGGGATAGCAATTCACCCCTCCACTTT. It codes for CASTRDSNSPLHF.

This clonotype was seen at least ten times. V and J are TRBV27 and TRBJ2-7; D is perhaps TRBD2 (5 bases). Between the trimmed V and J ends, which lost 6 bases and 2 bases, there was a span of 14 bases. The CDR3 extends over 14 amino acids. From germline, CDR1 is MNHEY and CDR2 SMNVEV (reference sequence). The DNA of the CDR3 is TGTGCCAGCAGCGCCCGTCGTAGCGCCTACGAGCAGTACTTC. As protein: CASSARRSAYEQYF.

The sample holds many counts of this clonotype. The rearrangement links TRBV7-3 to TRBJ2-1; D is possibly TRBD2 (6 bases). Germline V lookup: CDR1 SGHTA, CDR2 FQGTGA. This CDR3 is built from 18 residues. Trimming pared 2 bases from V and 0 bases from J, leaving 17 bases between. The CDR3 coding sequence is TGTGCCAGCAGCTTAGTGCCTAGCGAGAGTTCCTCCTACAATGAGCAGTTCTTC. Its protein product is CASSLVPSESSSYNEQFF.

This clonotype was recorded at least ten times. The chain is built from TRBV18 and TRBJ2-6; D is unresolved. The V gene's germline CDR1 is KGHSH and CDR2 LQKENI. The CDR3 extends over 13 amino acids. Trimming cost V 8 bases and J 0 bases, with 5 bases left between them. The CDR3 DNA reads as TGTGCCAGCAGTCCCTCTGGGGCCAACGTCCTGACTTTC. This gives the protein CASSPSGANVLTF.

This clonotype was picked up many times. The chain uses TRBV5-1 and TRBJ2-3, with a tentative D call TRBD2 (6 bases). CDR3 length: 15 amino acids. Trimming removed 4 bases from V and 6 bases from J, with 18 bases in between. Per germline, CDR1 SGHRS and CDR2 YFSETQ. The CDR3 reads CASSLHGGPGDTQYF. The CDR3 nucleotides are TGCGCCAGCAGCCTTCACGGAGGGCCGGGGGATACGCAGTATTTT. The full variable domain, completed using reference TRBV5-1 and TRBJ2-3, is KAGVTQTPRYLIKTRGQQVTLSCSPISGHRSVSWYQQTPGQGLQFLFEYFSETQRNKGNFPGRFSGRQFSNSRSEMNVSTLELGDSALYLCASSLHGGPGDTQYFGPGTRLTVL.

This clonotype was seen ten or more times. This chain uses TRBV20-1 with TRBJ1-5, with 7 bases identical to TRBD1. V dropped 6 bases and J dropped 6; count of bases not matched to a gene: 5. The germline V gene has CDR1 DFQATT and CDR2 SNEGSKA (reference sequence). This CDR3 comprises 12 residues. The CDR3 DNA reads as TGCAGTGCCCTGACAGGGACTCAGCCCCAGCATTTT. Amino acid sequence: CSALTGTQPQHF.

The CDR3 DNA follows: TGTGCCAGCAGTTTAAGTTTCAGATATACGCAGTATTTT. Translated, it gives CASSLSFRYTQYF. V and J are TRBV27 and TRBJ2-3; D ambiguous. Trimming cost V 2 bases and J 7 bases, with 10 bases left between them. CDR1 is MNHEY and CDR2 is SMNVEV in the germline V gene (reference sequence). The CDR3 runs to 13 residues.

This clonotype was counted once. The genes are TRBV28 and TRBJ1-2, with 9 bases aligning to TRBD1. The CDR3 loop spans 15 amino acids. V dropped 1 base and J dropped 8; count of bases not matched to a gene: 8. The germline V gene has CDR1 MDHEN and CDR2 SYDVKM. CDR3 amino acids: CASSLSGTGWGGYTF. In DNA, the CDR3 is TGTGCCAGCAGTTTATCCGGGACAGGGTGGGGAGGCTACACCTTC.

This clonotype was seen only a few times. The V call is TRBV20-1, the J call TRBJ2-7; D might be TRBD1 (6 bases). Per the germline V gene, CDR1 is DFQATT and CDR2 is SNEGSKA (reference sequence). The length of the CDR3 is 14 residues. Trimming pared 3 bases from V and 4 bases from J, leaving 16 bases between. DNA for the CDR3: TGCAGTGCTAGTGCGTGGGGGCTAAGATACGAGCAGTACTTC. It codes for CSASAWGLRYEQYF.

This clonotype was detected ten times or more. The gene calls are TRBV28 and TRBJ2-7; 10 bases are a match to TRBD2. Trimming cost V 10 bases and J 4 bases; bases outside gene matches: 10. The CDR3 is 14 amino acids. The germline gives CDR1 MDHEN, CDR2 SYDVKM. CDR3: CATHQAGGPYEQYF. In DNA, the CDR3 is TGTGCCACCCACCAAGCGGGAGGGCCGTACGAGCAGTACTTC. The full variable domain, its missing parts supplied by reference TRBV28 and TRBJ2-7, is DVKVTQSSRYLVKRTGEKVFLECVQDMDHENMFWYRQDPGLGLRLIYFSYDVKMKEKGDIPEGYSVSREKKERFSLILESASTNQTSMYLCATHQAGGPYEQYFGPGTRLTVT.

This clonotype has a count of ten or more. The V gene is TRBV2, the J gene TRBJ2-1; 11 nucleotides match TRBD2. Trimming removed 8 bases from V and 3 bases from J; junction bases left unmatched: 3. Germline values: CDR1 SNHLY, CDR2 FYNNEI. This CDR3 spans 14 amino acids. In nucleotides, the CDR3 is TGTGCCAGCGCCGGGACTAGCGGCTACAATGAGCAGTTCTTC. Translation gives CASAGTSGYNEQFF.

This clonotype was observed at least ten times. V gene TRBV20-1 combines with J gene TRBJ2-7, with 14 bases fitting TRBD2. CDR1 and CDR2 from the germline V gene are DFQATT and SNEGSKA (reference sequence). Unmatched junction bases numbered 3, after V lost 2 bases and J lost 3 bases. The CDR3 covers 15 residues. DNA for the CDR3: TGCAGTGCTAGACAGGGACTAGCGGGAGTCTACGAGCAGTACTTC. It encodes CSARQGLAGVYEQYF.

The V and J genes are TRBV9 and TRBJ1-1; no clear D. Trimming cost V 4 bases and J 9 bases, with 13 bases left between them. CDR1 is SGDLS and CDR2 is YYNGEE in the germline V gene. The CDR3 length is 12 residues. The CDR3 sequence: CASSPDGQKAFF. CDR3 DNA sequence: TGTGCCAGCAGCCCGGACGGGCAGAAAGCTTTCTTT.

In this sample, this clonotype turned up many times. The chain recombines TRBV11-2 with TRBJ2-3; 7 bases line up with TRBD1. The CDR3 length is 14 residues. V lost 5 bases to trimming and J lost 5 bases; unmatched junction nucleotides: 7. Germline V gives CDR1 SGHAT, CDR2 FQNNGV. CDR3 in DNA: TGTGCCAGCAGCACGACAGGGTGGAGAGATACGCAGTATTTT. It translates to CASSTTGWRDTQYF.

This clonotype was seen many times. The chain links TRBV28 to TRBJ2-2; D unresolved. Germline V gene lookup returns CDR1 MDHEN and CDR2 SYDVKM. The CDR3 spans 15 residues. Trimming shortened V by 5 bases and J by 0 bases, and 10 bases separated the two germline ends. The CDR3 bases are TGTGCCAGCAGTCCGCCAGGAACGAACACCGGGGAGCTGTTTTTT. It specifies CASSPPGTNTGELFF.

The chain joins TRBV20-1 to TRBJ1-5; unclear D gene. Trimming stripped 0 bases from V and 0 bases from J, with 6 bases between. The CDR3 runs 14 residues. The germline gives CDR1 DFQATT, CDR2 SNEGSKA (reference sequence). CDR3: CSARDSNSNQPQHF. CDR3 DNA: TGCAGTGCTAGAGATTCGAATAGCAATCAGCCCCAGCATTTT.

This clonotype has just a few counts. This rearrangement joins TRBV18 to TRBJ2-3; the match to TRBD2 covers 11 bases. The V segment lost 4 bases and the J segment 1 base; nucleotides outside the gene matches: 4. The germline V gene has CDR1 KGHSH and CDR2 LQKENI. The CDR3 covers 16 residues. The CDR3 region is CASSRSTSGGTDTQYF. The CDR3 nucleotides read TGTGCCAGCTCACGATCGACTAGCGGGGGCACAGATACGCAGTATTTT. Based on the CDR3 plus reference TRBV18 and TRBJ2-3, the full variable domain is NAGVMQNPRHLVRRRGQEARLRCSPMKGHSHVYWYRQLPEEGLKFMVYLQKENIIDESGMPKERFSAEFPKEGPSILRIQQVVRGDSAAYFCASSRSTSGGTDTQYFGPGTRLTVL.

This sequence joins TRBV27 and TRBJ1-1, with 8 bases identical to TRBD1. The germline gives CDR1 MNHEY, CDR2 SMNVEV (reference sequence). The CDR3 length is 14 residues. Trimming took 6 bases from V and 5 from J; bases not matched to a gene: 8. CDR3 protein: CASRTGVWETEAFF. CDR3 nucleotide sequence: TGTGCCAGCAGGACAGGGGTGTGGGAGACTGAAGCTTTCTTT.